One and the same sample provided the 10 T cell receptor beta chains below, sequenced in a study of neurological immune-mediated disorders. Time point denoted: longitudinal time-point 1 (baseline). TCRdb ran MiXCR on the 5' RACE reads and lists one entry per CDR3 protein. The sample consists of tens of thousands of distinct CDR3 sequences, over 8.5% of them appearing once. Sequenced sample: PBMCs. All receptors derive from a male donor with HTLV-1-associated myelopathy (HAM/TSP).

This clonotype was seen at least ten times. The chain links TRBV20-1 to TRBJ2-2, with D tentatively TRBD1 (6 bases). V was shortened by 5 bases and J by 6 bases, with 10 bases between the two germline ends. The CDR3 length is 12 residues. From germline, CDR1 is DFQATT and CDR2 SNEGSKA (reference sequence). The CDR3: CSAGQSAGELFF. CDR3 nucleotide sequence: TGCAGTGCTGGACAGAGTGCCGGGGAGCTGTTTTTT.

There are many counts of this clonotype. This sequence joins TRBV9 and TRBJ2-7, with 12 bases fitting TRBD1. From germline, CDR1 is SGDLS and CDR2 YYNGEE. V gave up 3 bases and J gave up 4 bases; unmatched junction bases: 2. This CDR3 comprises 14 residues. The CDR3 sequence is CASSEGQGAYEQYF. The CDR3 DNA is TGTGCCAGCAGCGAGGGACAGGGGGCTTACGAGCAGTACTTC.

This clonotype was seen many times. The rearrangement links TRBV5-6 to TRBJ1-1; D is ambiguous. This CDR3 has 15 residues. The V and J ends lost 1 base and 1 base respectively, with 11 bases between them. Germline loops: CDR1 SGHDT, CDR2 YYEEEE. The CDR3 region is CASSLIPGANTEAFF. Here the CDR3 DNA reads TGTGCCAGCAGCTTGATTCCGGGCGCGAACACTGAAGCTTTCTTT.

This clonotype was counted ten times or more. V and J are TRBV10-3 and TRBJ1-6; 9 bases map to TRBD1. Germline V gene lookup returns CDR1 ENHRY and CDR2 SYGVKD. There are 17 residues in the CDR3. With V trimmed by 0 bases and J by 11 bases, 11 bases remained unmatched. CDR3 in DNA: TGTGCCATCAGTGAGTCGGGACAGGGCCTCGCGGTTGCACCCCTCCACTTT. Translating gives CAISESGQGLAVAPLHF.

This clonotype has at least ten counts. CDR3 amino acids: CASSQRTQETQYF. CDR3 sequence (DNA): TGTGCCAGCAGCCAACGAACGCAAGAGACCCAGTACTTC. V usage is TRBV7-2 and J usage is TRBJ2-5; D is uncertain. CDR3 length: 13 amino acids. Trimming took off 5 bases at V and 2 bases at J, with 9 bases between the two ends. Germline CDR1 reads SGHTA; CDR2 reads FQGNSA.

This clonotype was observed at least ten times. This rearrangement joins TRBV6-5 to TRBJ2-7; the D gene is possibly TRBD2 (6 bases). Germline CDR1 MNHEY, CDR2 SVGAGI. Deletions cut 4 bases from V and 6 bases from J, with 10 bases between. The CDR3 runs 12 residues. This CDR3 reads CASSFSGVEQYF. CDR3 DNA: TGTGCCAGCAGTTTTTCGGGGGTCGAGCAGTACTTC.

The chain combines TRBV12-3 or TRBV12-4 with TRBJ2-4, with TRBD1 matching over 7 bases. The trim removed 6 bases at V and 6 bases at J, leaving 17 bases unmatched. This CDR3 contains 17 residues. The CDR3 here is CASSVQSPTGAGNIQYF. DNA for the CDR3: TGTGCCAGCAGCGTGCAGTCCCCCACAGGGGCTGGAAACATTCAGTACTTC.

This clonotype was recorded at least ten times. V usage is TRBV28 and J usage is TRBJ2-1; TRBD2 agrees at 9 bases. CDR3 length: 15 residues. Unmatched junction bases numbered 11, after V lost 7 bases and J lost 7 bases. The germline CDR1 and CDR2 sequences are MDHEN and SYDVKM. As DNA, the CDR3 is TGTGCCAGCAATAGCCCTAGCGGGGTAGGTAATGAGCAGTTCTTC. It specifies CASNSPSGVGNEQFF.

In its sample, this clonotype was seen many times. The chain uses TRBV7-9 and TRBJ1-2; perhaps TRBD1 as D (6 bases). V was cut by 1 base and J by 6 bases, with 15 bases left in between. The CDR3 spans 15 residues. CDR1 is SEHNR, CDR2 FQNEAQ, per germline (reference sequence). The CDR3 DNA reads as TGTGCCAGCAGCTTAGTTGGGGGGCCCTTTCATGGCTACACCTTC. Encoded protein: CASSLVGGPFHGYTF.

This clonotype was detected ten times or more. This sequence joins TRBV6-5 and TRBJ1-2; D is unclear. V lost 0 bases to trimming and J lost 2 bases, with 10 bases between them. The CDR3 runs to 15 residues. CDR1 is MNHEY and CDR2 is SVGAGI in the germline V gene. In nucleotides, the CDR3 is TGTGCCAGCAGTTACTCGAGCCACCTCAACTATGGCTACACCTTC. As protein: CASSYSSHLNYGYTF.